Listed below are T cell receptor beta chains from one sample, sequenced in a study of control samples from healthy donors and cancer patients. Sequenced by immunoSEQ multiplex PCR; TCRdb stores in-frame clones only, minus some. Of 110,000 to 150,000 clones in the sample, more than 90% are singletons; the top ten hold around 10%. The specimen was blood. These receptors were obtained from a man aged 25-45 years in good health. Each CDR3 is given with its conserved first and last residue. Each record gives: CDR3 length, J gene, D gene, V gene, CDR3 protein. The D gene is left open where the match is weak.

>15|TRBJ2-5|TRBD1|TRBV4-2
CASSQDSDRAETQYF
>15|TRBJ1-2|TRBD1|TRBV7-2
CASSLRTGPNYGYTF
>12|TRBJ1-1|.|TRBV7-9
CASSLVLAQAFF
>14|TRBJ2-7|.|TRBV7-6
CASSLLGQGGEQYF
>14|TRBJ2-4|TRBD1|TRBV5-5
CASSGTGAKNIQYF
>14|TRBJ1-3|.|TRBV5-1
CASSLGSSGNTIYF
>13|TRBJ1-2|.|TRBV14
CASSFRGSYGYTF
>14|TRBJ2-2|TRBD1|TRBV2
CASRQGQNTGELFF
>17|TRBJ2-1|TRBD2|TRBV6-2/TRBV6-3
CASSSPGLAGVGNEQFF
>13|TRBJ2-1|.|TRBV5-4
CASSLPGAREQFF
>14|TRBJ2-1|TRBD2|TRBV2
CASKSGSGGNEQFF
>13|TRBJ1-2|TRBD1|TRBV7-9
CASTNDRARGYTF
>12|TRBJ1-5|.|TRBV10-3
CAISESRRDQHF
>9|TRBJ1-2|.|TRBV21-1
CASDYGYTF
>13|TRBJ2-7|.|TRBV14
CASSLRLDYEQYF
>13|TRBJ2-7|TRBD1|TRBV6-1
CAIREGQGGEQYF
>14|TRBJ1-1|TRBD1|TRBV7-9
CASSLDTGGTEAFF
>12|TRBJ2-7|.|TRBV3-1/TRBV3-2
CASSQAGYEQYF